This section outlines one T cell receptor beta chain sequence together with its context. The sample originates from a study of blood T cell repertoires in COVID-19. Study context: Collection of acute and convalescent COVID-19 samples took place in the United States, Italy and Spain.

Libraries were prepared by immunoSEQ multiplex PCR; TCRdb keeps only in-frame clonotypes and omits some of them. The sample consists of about 50,000 clones, over 80% of them appearing once. The germline gives CDR1 SGDLS, CDR2 YYNGEE. This CDR3 region has 15 residues. Unmatched junction bases numbered 8, after V lost 4 bases and J lost 2 bases. Sequencing was performed on peripheral blood. This chain connects TRBV9 to TRBJ2-7; 8 bases are a match to TRBD1. The receptor was derived from a human donor with active COVID-19. The donor label of this sample is uncertain. CDR3 DNA: TGTGCCAGCAGCTTTGCCCCACAGGGGGCCTACGAGCAGTACTTC. Translation gives CASSFAPQGAYEQYF.